Presented here are 2 T cell receptor beta chains from one specimen sequenced in a study of cytomegalovirus exposure and HLA in healthy donors. PCR used 60 Vbeta primers and 13 Jbeta primers. Here immunoSEQ multiplex PCR was the method, and the copy in TCRdb shows in-frame clones only, minus some. The table includes 55,000 to 80,000 clones, around 75% detected once. The sample consisted of PBMCs. The origin of the receptors is a woman aged 25 to 45 in good health and CMV-seropositive.

The gene calls are TRBV7-6 and TRBJ2-5; 10 positions agree with TRBD1. Per germline, CDR1 SGHVS and CDR2 FNYEAQ. The CDR3 length is 14 residues. V shed 5 bases, J shed 4 bases, and the junction held 4 bases outside the gene matches. The CDR3 sequence: CASSPGTGVETQYF. The DNA of the CDR3 is TGTGCCAGCAGCCCTGGGACAGGGGTAGAGACCCAGTACTTC.

This chain connects TRBV2 to TRBJ1-5; possibly TRBD1 for D (5 bases). V shed 5 bases and J shed 0 bases, with 11 bases lying between them. Germline lookup yields CDR1 SNHLY and CDR2 FYNNEI. This CDR3 comprises 15 residues. The CDR3 here is CASSLRGYSNQPQHF. CDR3 nucleotides: TGTGCCAGCAGTTTAAGGGGTTATAGCAATCAGCCCCAGCATTTT.